A selection of T cell receptor beta chains follows, all from one sample in a study of T cell changes during pregnancy in multiple sclerosis. Sequenced by immunoSEQ multiplex PCR; TCRdb stores in-frame clones only, minus some. The sample has approximately 38,000 clones, approximately 94% seen once. The sequences come from peripheral blood, collected in the third trimester of pregnancy. The source is a female donor with multiple sclerosis, enrolled in a pregnancy study. CDR3s include the opening cysteine and the closing phenylalanine or tryptophan. D genes are given only for firm matches.

CDR3 length: 17; J gene: TRBJ1-6; V gene: TRBV11-3; D gene: TRBD1; CDR3 DNA: TGTGCCAGCAGCTTAGGTTCAGACAGGGGATTGCTATCACCCCTCCACTTT; CDR3 protein: CASSLGSDRGLLSPLHF
CDR3 length: 14; J gene: TRBJ2-7; V gene: TRBV7-2; D gene: -; CDR3 DNA: TGTGCCAGCAGCTTAAGCGGACGCTCCTACGAGCAGTACTTC; CDR3 protein: CASSLSGRSYEQYF
CDR3 length: 18; J gene: TRBJ2-2; V gene: TRBV10-3; D gene: TRBD2; CDR3 DNA: TGTGCCATCAGTGAGCCCTGGACTAGCGGGAGGAACACCGGGGAGCTGTTTTTT; CDR3 protein: CAISEPWTSGRNTGELFF
CDR3 length: 14; J gene: TRBJ1-1; V gene: TRBV27; D gene: -; CDR3 DNA: TGTGCCAGCAGTTCCGAGACGGGGAACACTGAAGCTTTCTTT; CDR3 protein: CASSSETGNTEAFF
CDR3 length: 15; J gene: TRBJ2-5; V gene: TRBV11-2; D gene: TRBD2; CDR3 DNA: TGTGCCAGCAGCTTAGCGGGAGGGCCTGGGGAGACCCAGTACTTC; CDR3 protein: CASSLAGGPGETQYF
CDR3 length: 15; J gene: TRBJ1-6; V gene: TRBV27; D gene: -; CDR3 DNA: TGTGCCAGCAGTCCCGGAGTTGCATCTAGATCACCCCTCCACTTT; CDR3 protein: CASSPGVASRSPLHF
CDR3 length: 13; J gene: TRBJ2-7; V gene: TRBV2; D gene: TRBD1; CDR3 DNA: TGTGCCAGCAGGGAGGACAGGGCCTACGAGCAGTACTTC; CDR3 protein: CASREDRAYEQYF
CDR3 length: 15; J gene: TRBJ2-3; V gene: TRBV7-9; D gene: TRBD2; CDR3 DNA: TGTGCCAGCAGCTACCTAGCGGGGAGCACAGATACGCAGTATTTT; CDR3 protein: CASSYLAGSTDTQYF